The clone carrying this TCR beta chain was counted a few times. The V and J ends lost 3 bases and 6 bases, in that order; junction bases with no gene match: 15. The CDR3 spans 17 residues. Germline values: CDR1 SGHTA, CDR2 FQGNSA. Repertoires were generated with immunoSEQ multiplex PCR, while TCRdb's copy carries only in-frame clones and drops some. This sample has about 140,000 clones, with about 86% found just once. The data derive from a study of blood T cell repertoires in COVID-19. Study overall: The United States, Italy and Spain supplied acute and convalescent COVID-19 samples. T cells, B-cell-depleted T cells, or PBMCs supplied cDNA or gDNA.

The V gene is TRBV7-2, the J gene TRBJ2-7; 9 bases fit TRBD1. The sequence came from a woman aged 55-75 years with acute or convalescent COVID-19. Sample: peripheral blood. In DNA, the CDR3 is TGTGCCAGCAGCTTGGGGACAGGGCGAAACCCCGGGGGCGAGCAGTACTTC. Encoded protein: CASSLGTGRNPGGEQYF.